This T cell receptor (beta chain) came from a study of early T cells in non-severe SARS-CoV-2 infection. Study-wide background: From unsorted whole blood, bulk RNA was sequenced, and the chains remained unpaired.

Broader study findings: The matching step, a VDJdb search, favored anti-spike CD8 responses and missed private and CD4 specificities.

This clonotype was found a few times. The antigen remains undetermined. Each single cDNA molecule received a unique molecular identifier. TCRdb re-derived calls from the 5' RACE reads in MiXCR, one entry per CDR3 protein. The sample contains around 46,000 distinct CDR3 sequences, around 6% of which appear only once. The CDR3 extends over 13 amino acids. Trimming pared 4 bases from V and 1 base from J, leaving 10 bases between. Looked up from germline, CDR1 is SQVTM and CDR2 is ANQGSEA. Source material: whole blood. The chain links TRBV29-1 to TRBJ1-1; no clear D gene. The clonotype was recovered from an adult who was a healthcare worker with PCR-confirmed SARS-CoV-2 infection or an uninfected control (not recorded which). The CDR3: CSVVGWGNTEAFF. CDR3 in DNA: TGCAGCGTTGTGGGTTGGGGGAACACTGAAGCTTTCTTT.